This T cell receptor (beta chain) appears in the sequencing data of a study of CD8 T cells in ankylosing spondylitis. Regarding the study as a whole: Clones linked to disease were reported to show significant enrichment in matched ankylosing spondylitis synovial fluid. CD8+ by phenotype, disease-linked clones were relatively rare in peripheral blood.

The ends were cut back, 4 bases at V and 3 bases at J, with 17 bases in the middle. Per germline, CDR1 DFQATT and CDR2 SNEGSKA (reference sequence). The CDR3 sequence is 15 residues long. This clonotype was counted many times. Its antigen is currently unknown. Using quantitative 5'-RACE with molecular barcodes, the authors made TCR beta libraries. Via MiXCR, TCRdb re-called the 5' RACE reads, giving one row per CDR3 protein. Among 200,000 to 300,000 distinct CDR3 sequences listed, roughly a tenth were seen once. The clonotype comes from a male donor with ankylosing spondylitis or in good health (not recorded which). The chain is built from TRBV20-1 and TRBJ2-3, with D maybe TRBD2 (5 bases). The source material was blood, either unsorted or a sorted T cell fraction (not recorded which). CDR3 in amino acids: CSAMYTGLGTDTQYF. CDR3 sequence (DNA): TGCAGTGCTATGTATACGGGGTTGGGAACAGATACGCAGTATTTT.